The 18 T cell receptor beta chains reported below all come from one sample, sequenced in a study of blood T cells in healthy people across ages (dated by TCRdb to 2013 to 2016). The protocol used for the library was 5' RACE. The sample was run on an Illumina HiSeq 2500. A second PCR of about 7 to 12 cycles was run with a J-beta primer mix and a sample-barcoded 5' primer. TCRdb took the public reads, trimmed them with fastp at Q25, ran MiXCR for clone calling and kept in-frame beta chains. Every CDR3 protein is listed once, alongside the most common genes and DNA of its rows. This sample lists a few hundred thousand distinct CDR3 sequences; 27% were detected once. Roughly 20% of the sample belongs to the ten largest clones. Material: blood. All receptors derive from a woman in her 70s in good health.

CDR3 sequence: CATSRDFSYEQYF. The CDR3 coding sequence is TGTGCCACCAGCAGAGACTTTTCCTACGAGCAGTACTTC. The chain has TRBV15 and TRBJ2-7, with D unresolved. The CDR3 spans 13 residues. Germline V gene sequence: CDR1 LNHNV, CDR2 YYDKDF (reference sequence). V gave up 0 bases and J gave up 1 base, with 4 bases separating them.

This clonotype has more than one count but fewer than ten. The chain couples TRBV11-2 to TRBJ1-3; D possibly corresponds to TRBD1 (6 bases). The CDR3 consists of 16 residues. V lost 5 bases and J lost 4, with 18 bases in between. In germline, CDR1 is SGHAT, CDR2 FQNNGV. This CDR3 is CASSPRSGEKGNTIYF. Here the CDR3 DNA reads TGTGCCAGCAGCCCTAGGTCAGGGGAGAAGGGAAACACCATATATTTT.

This chain uses TRBV6-1 with TRBJ1-5; 8 bases are a match to TRBD1. J gave up 2 bases and V 7 bases, and 7 bases lay outside the gene matches. Germline V gene data show CDR1 as MNHNS and CDR2 as SASEGT. The CDR3 loop spans 15 amino acids. This CDR3 reads CASNLDRGRNQPQHF. The CDR3 nucleotides are TGTGCCAGCAACCTAGACAGGGGCCGCAATCAGCCCCAGCATTTT.

This clonotype was seen only a few times. The J gene is TRBJ2-5, the V gene TRBV10-3, with D maybe TRBD2 (7 bases). The J call may be incorrect, as the DNA end agrees better with TRBJ2-1. The CDR3 consists of 14 residues. The germline V gene encodes CDR1 ENHRY and CDR2 SYGVKD. The CDR3 DNA sequence: TGTGCCATCAGGGCTTCGGGGGGCCACAATGAGCAGTTCTTC. Protein product: CAIRASGGHNEQFF.

This chain uses TRBV5-1 with TRBJ2-1; D gene unclear. With 0 bases removed from V and 1 base from J, the gap between germline ends came to 5 bases. This CDR3 is 14 amino acids long. Germline V CDR1 and CDR2: SGHRS, YFSETQ. The CDR3 coding sequence is TGCGCCAGCAGCTTGGTGGTTTCCTACAATGAGCAGTTCTTC. Its translation is CASSLVVSYNEQFF.

The chain combines TRBV10-3 with TRBJ2-5; 10 nucleotides align to TRBD1. The end of the DNA is better explained by TRBJ2-7, so the J call may be wrong. This CDR3 comprises 14 residues. Germline V CDR1 and CDR2: ENHRY, SYGVKD. Here the CDR3 DNA reads TGTGCCATCAGGGCGGGACAGGGGTCCTACGAGCAGTACTTC. It encodes CAIRAGQGSYEQYF.

The genes are TRBV12-3 or TRBV12-4 and TRBJ1-4, with unresolved D. The CDR3 contains 17 residues. V lost 4 bases, J lost 6 bases, and 21 bases lay in between. The CDR3 DNA reads TGTGCCAGCAGTTCCTTAGGGAGGAGGGTCGGAGATGAAAAACTGTTTTTT. Its translation is CASSSLGRRVGDEKLFF.

This clonotype was found a few times. The CDR3 coding sequence is TGTGCCAGCAGTCCCCAACTCCGGGAAAAACTGTTTTTT. It codes for CASSPQLREKLFF. The rearrangement uses TRBV6-2 or TRBV6-3 and TRBJ1-4, with D uncertain. V was pared by 5 bases and J by 8 bases, with 12 bases between. Germline V lookup: CDR1 MNHEY, CDR2 SVGEGT. CDR3 length: 13 residues.

This sequence joins TRBV6-5 and TRBJ1-2, with 10 bases fitting TRBD1. The germline CDR1 and CDR2 sequences are MNHEY and SVGAGI. This CDR3 comprises 17 residues. Unmatched junction bases numbered 13, after V lost 4 bases and J lost 5 bases. The CDR3 here is CASSSGTGVIYLYGYTF. In nucleotides, the CDR3 is TGTGCCAGCAGTTCCGGGACAGGGGTGATTTACTTGTATGGCTACACCTTC.

The chain carries TRBV29-1 and TRBJ2-5; D possibly matches TRBD1 or TRBD2 (5 bases each). The J call may not be correct, given that the DNA end is closer to TRBJ2-1. The CDR3 is 13 residues long. Germline V gene lookup returns CDR1 SQVTM and CDR2 ANQGSEA. The CDR3 DNA is TGCAGCGACGGACAATCTCAGGGAGATGAGCAGTTCTTC. Its translation is CSDGQSQGDEQFF.

This clonotype was seen only a few times. This chain joins TRBV2 and TRBJ2-5; 7 nucleotides agree with TRBD1. Germline V gene lookup returns CDR1 SNHLY and CDR2 FYNNEI. The CDR3 sequence is 14 residues long. J gave up 2 bases and V 6 bases, and 6 bases lay outside the gene matches. The CDR3 coding sequence is TGTGCCAGCAGCGGGACAGTCAGGCAAGAGACCCAGTACTTC. Residues: CASSGTVRQETQYF.

There are a few counts of this clonotype. V usage is TRBV6-5 and J usage is TRBJ2-4; 7 bases are a match to TRBD2. The J segment lost 2 bases and the V segment lost 0 bases, leaving 4 bases of the junction unmatched. The CDR3 covers 16 residues. In germline, CDR1 is MNHEY, CDR2 SVGAGI. The CDR3 is CASSYSGGGTKNIQYF. The CDR3 nucleotides are TGTGCCAGCAGTTACTCCGGCGGGGGAACCAAAAACATTCAGTACTTC.

This CDR3 is CASSWGQGASQPQHF. The CDR3 DNA follows: TGTGCCAGCAGTTGGGGACAGGGGGCAAGTCAGCCCCAGCATTTT. The V gene is TRBV12-3 or TRBV12-4, the J gene TRBJ1-5; 12 bases line up with TRBD1. The CDR3 covers 15 residues. The trim removed 4 bases at V and 6 bases at J, leaving 4 bases unmatched.

The V call is TRBV20-1, the J call TRBJ2-5; perhaps TRBD2 as D (5 bases). Germline loops: CDR1 DFQATT, CDR2 SNEGSKA (reference sequence). Trimming pared 0 bases from V and 2 bases from J, leaving 10 bases between. The CDR3 spans 14 residues. This CDR3 is CSAREPRRQETQYF. For the CDR3, the DNA is TGCAGTGCTAGAGAACCCAGGAGGCAAGAGACCCAGTACTTC.

In this sample, this clonotype turned up once. The gene calls are TRBV6-5 and TRBJ1-5; perhaps TRBD1 as D (5 bases). Trimming left V 6 bases short and J 6 bases short, with 12 bases between. Germline CDR1 MNHEY, CDR2 SVGAGI. The CDR3 extends over 13 amino acids. The CDR3 coding sequence is TGTGCCAGCAGAAGCCAGGGATCTCAGCCCCAGCATTTT. Amino acid sequence: CASRSQGSQPQHF.

This clonotype was seen more than once but under ten times. This chain links TRBV7-2 with TRBJ2-3; no clear D gene. The V end was cut by 2 bases, the J end by 3 bases, with 12 bases between. CDR3 length: 15 residues. CDR1 SGHTA and CDR2 FQGNSA come from the germline V gene. The CDR3 loop is CASSLLTGRTDTQYF. DNA for the CDR3: TGTGCCAGCAGCTTACTAACCGGCCGGACAGATACGCAGTATTTT.

CDR3 coding DNA: TGTGCCAGTAGTATGATTGGTGGGGGGACAGCCATAAATGAGCAGTTCTTC. It specifies CASSMIGGGTAINEQFF. V is TRBV19 and J is TRBJ2-5; a possible D gene is TRBD1 (7 bases). The closer fit of TRBJ2-1 to the DNA end suggests the J call may be wrong. Per germline, CDR1 LNHDA and CDR2 SQIVND (reference sequence). The CDR3 runs 17 residues.

The chain is built from TRBV4-3 and TRBJ2-1; 13 bases are a match to TRBD2. The DNA matches TRBJ2-7 better at its end, which makes the J call doubtful. Germline CDR1 is LGHNA and CDR2 is YSLEER. The CDR3 runs 17 residues. In DNA form, the CDR3 reads TGCGCCAGCAGCCAACAATTGACTAGCGGGGGGTTCCACGAGCAGTACTTC. The encoded protein is CASSQQLTSGGFHEQYF.